Shown below are 10 T cell receptor beta chains from a single sample sequenced in a study of blood T cell repertoires in COVID-19. The assay was immunoSEQ multiplex PCR, and TCRdb's table has in-frame clones only and misses some. The profile shows approximately 400,000 clones, approximately 90% of them singletons. The source material was PBMCs or T cells enriched from blood (not recorded which). Receptor source: a woman in her 40s who had been exposed to COVID-19.

The chain is built from TRBV25-1 and TRBJ1-1, with D possibly TRBD1 on 5 matching bases. CDR1 is MGHDK, CDR2 SYGVNS, per germline. Trimming removed 5 bases at V and 1 base at J, with 14 bases between. The CDR3 totals 15 residues. The CDR3 nucleotides read TGTGCCAGCAGTCCCGCACAGGTTCCGAACACTGAAGCTTTCTTT. Amino acids: CASSPAQVPNTEAFF.

CDR3: CASSEGLNTGELFF. CDR3 sequence (DNA): TGTGCCAGCAGTGAGGGACTCAACACCGGGGAGCTGTTTTTT. The chain couples TRBV6-4 to TRBJ2-2; maybe TRBD2 (6 bases). Trimming cost V 3 bases and J 2 bases, with 7 bases left between them. The germline V gene encodes CDR1 MRHNA and CDR2 SNTAGT. The CDR3 is 14 residues long.

This rearrangement joins TRBV24-1 to TRBJ2-2; D is perhaps TRBD2 (5 bases). This CDR3 comprises 17 residues. The V end lost 4 bases, the J end lost 5 bases, and 19 bases lay between the germline ends. Germline V lookup: CDR1 KGHDR, CDR2 SFDVKD. The CDR3 loop reads CATSEAAGFPGTGELFF. The DNA of the CDR3 is TGTGCCACCAGTGAGGCGGCAGGATTCCCGGGGACCGGGGAGCTGTTTTTT.

The rearrangement joins TRBV6-5 to TRBJ1-4, with a weak D call TRBD1 (5 bases). The germline V gene has CDR1 MNHEY and CDR2 SVGAGI. V was pared by 6 bases and J by 0 bases, with 8 bases between. This CDR3 region has 14 residues. The CDR3 DNA sequence: TGTGCCAGCAGCCGGACACCAACTAATGAAAAACTGTTTTTT. Its protein product is CASSRTPTNEKLFF.

The CDR3 loop reads CSVETGGSGGATDTQYF. Written as DNA, the CDR3 is TGCAGCGTTGAGACCGGAGGTAGCGGGGGGGCCACAGATACGCAGTATTTT. The chain recombines TRBV29-1 with TRBJ2-3, with TRBD2 identical over 11 bases. CDR3 size: 17 residues. Germline V gene data show CDR1 as SQVTM and CDR2 as ANQGSEA. The V segment lost 3 bases and the J segment 2 bases; nucleotides outside the gene matches: 10.

This chain uses TRBV12-3 or TRBV12-4 with TRBJ1-1; D is unresolved. This CDR3 has 12 residues. The germline V and J ends were trimmed by 0 bases and 6 bases, with 5 bases remaining between them. CDR3 DNA: TGTGCCAGCAGTTTAGCCTGGCCTGAAGCTTTCTTT. Protein: CASSLAWPEAFF.

CDR3 bases: TGTGCCAGCAGCCTTATCCGACAGCGCGGTGAAGCTTTCTTT. Protein product: CASSLIRQRGEAFF. The chain carries TRBV3-1 (or the pseudogene TRBV3-2) and TRBJ1-1, with D perhaps TRBD1 (5 bases). The germline V and J ends were trimmed by 4 bases and 7 bases, with 16 bases remaining between them. Germline V gene lookup returns CDR1 LGHDT and CDR2 YNNKEL (reference sequence). The CDR3 consists of 14 residues.

This sequence joins TRBV7-9 and TRBJ2-1, with 8 bases matching TRBD2. V was pared by 4 bases and J by 5 bases, with 10 bases of the junction left unmatched. The germline V gene encodes CDR1 SEHNR and CDR2 FQNEAQ (reference sequence). This CDR3 is built from 16 residues. In DNA, the CDR3 is TGTGCCAGCAGCTCCCGACTAGCGAGACCCAACAATGAGCAGTTCTTC. Translating it yields CASSSRLARPNNEQFF.

The chain is built from TRBV5-1 and TRBJ2-5; 8 bases are a match to TRBD2. There are 14 residues in the CDR3. CDR1 and CDR2 (germline): SGHRS, YFSETQ. V shed 4 bases, J shed 5 bases, and the junction held 7 bases outside the gene matches. CDR3 DNA: TGCGCCAGCAGCCCTACCGGACTAGCCGAGACCCAGTACTTC. Protein product: CASSPTGLAETQYF.

The rearrangement uses TRBV12-3 or TRBV12-4 and TRBJ2-7; TRBD1 agrees at 9 bases. The CDR3 totals 13 residues. The trim removed 8 bases at V and 2 bases at J, leaving 4 bases unmatched. CDR3 residues: CASRTGDPYEQYF. The CDR3 coding sequence is TGTGCCAGCCGGACAGGGGATCCCTACGAGCAGTACTTC.